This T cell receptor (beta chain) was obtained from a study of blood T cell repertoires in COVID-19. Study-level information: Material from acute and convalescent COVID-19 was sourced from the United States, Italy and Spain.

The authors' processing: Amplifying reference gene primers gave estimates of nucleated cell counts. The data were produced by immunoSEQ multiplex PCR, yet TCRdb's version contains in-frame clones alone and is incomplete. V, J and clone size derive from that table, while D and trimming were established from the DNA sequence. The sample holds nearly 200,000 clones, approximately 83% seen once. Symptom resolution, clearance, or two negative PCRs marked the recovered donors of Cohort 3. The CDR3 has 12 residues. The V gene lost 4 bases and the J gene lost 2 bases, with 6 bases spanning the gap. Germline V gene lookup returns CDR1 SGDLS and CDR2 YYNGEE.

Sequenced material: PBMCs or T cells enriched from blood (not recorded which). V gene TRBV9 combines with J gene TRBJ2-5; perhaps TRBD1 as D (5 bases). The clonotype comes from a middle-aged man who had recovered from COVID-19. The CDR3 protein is CASSRTQETQYF. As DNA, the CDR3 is TGTGCCAGCAGCAGGACACAAGAGACCCAGTACTTC.